A selection of T cell receptor beta chains follows, all from one sample in a study of blood T cells in healthy people across ages. MiXCR was run by TCRdb on the 5' RACE reads, yielding one entry per CDR3 protein. This sample has roughly 800,000 distinct CDR3 sequences, with approximately 25% found just once. These data were also filed under a second study, of T cells of mothers and their children.

The sample was blood. The receptor source for this set is a boy under 18 in good health. CDR3s leave out the opening cysteine and the closing phenylalanine or tryptophan.

TRBJ2-5	TRBV28	ASSNRRGRGGHQETQY
TRBJ2-1	TRBV6-5	ASSYGARVNEQF
TRBJ1-5	TRBV4-1	ASSGQADSNQPQH
TRBJ1-5	TRBV7-9	ASSSGLIGGNQPQH
TRBJ2-1	TRBV20-1	SAIEVGRAGPSYNEQF
TRBJ1-2	TRBV5-6	ASSSQGRYNYGYT
TRBJ2-6	TRBV9	ASSPQGTGANVLT
TRBJ1-2	TRBV29-1	SVAEGYT
TRBJ1-6	TRBV2	ASSNLGQYNSPLH
TRBJ2-1	TRBV7-2	ASSLVSAPSEQF
TRBJ2-5	TRBV29-1	SVEEGQGETQY
TRBJ2-1	TRBV10-3	AIRAPQRGSYNEQF
.	TRBV20-1	SAHIAGESNEQF
TRBJ2-1	TRBV15	ATSGDRHDNEQF
TRBJ2-2	TRBV24-1	ATSDFPGELF
TRBJ2-1	TRBV2	VSTGKVFTSSYNEQF
TRBJ2-1	TRBV20-1	SAIPGQGMQF
TRBJ1-2	TRBV27	ASSSGARTDYGYT
TRBJ2-1	TRBV20-1	SAPRGADYNEQF
.	TRBV11-2	ASSLLSRGRVNEQF
TRBJ2-7	TRBV27	ASSSGLRIYEQY
TRBJ1-4	TRBV7-2	ASTRQANEKLF
TRBJ1-2	TRBV6-1	ASSEAEKPRYGYT
TRBJ2-3	TRBV7-2	ASRRLPTDTQY
.	TRBV4-3	ASSRRPEQGSEQY
TRBJ2-3	TRBV24-1	ATSKLGGQHNTDTQY
TRBJ2-2	TRBV6-5	ASSYKGPRSNTGGLF
TRBJ2-7	TRBV5-1	ASSPSRTGTDEQY
TRBJ2-7	TRBV11-3	ASSFRQAPSYEQY
TRBJ1-1	TRBV7-2	ASSSRVAVVNTEAF
TRBJ2-5	TRBV11-2	ASSFKAGGETQY
TRBJ2-2	TRBV19	ASLYGRNTGELF
TRBJ2-5	TRBV28	ATIPRSEFQETQY
TRBJ2-1	TRBV7-9	ASSWGLAGGPMLYNEQF
TRBJ2-5	TRBV24-1	ATSDLRSQETQY
TRBJ2-7	TRBV27	ASSLGQGVHEQY
TRBJ2-1	TRBV5-1	ATKRGGLAGGLPNNAQF
TRBJ2-5	TRBV3-1	ASSHVRTSGPRETQY
TRBJ2-7	TRBV20-1	SASWDYEQY
TRBJ2-5	TRBV3-1	ASSQEVWRGDQETQY
TRBJ2-2	TRBV4-1	ASSQESGLHTGELF
TRBJ2-4	TRBV14	ASSQAGTGYKNIQY
TRBJ1-2	TRBV12-3/TRBV12-4	ASSSRTGGNYGYT
TRBJ2-7	TRBV7-2	ASSLGSGGYEQY
TRBJ1-4	TRBV20-1	STLSTGPRNNEKLF
TRBJ2-5	TRBV29-1	SVEATPGPQETQY
TRBJ1-6	TRBV27	ASSLTGSWNSPLH
TRBJ2-1	TRBV4-3	ASSPLANEQF
TRBJ2-7	TRBV20-1	SARDGLAGNYEQY
TRBJ1-1	TRBV11-2	ASSFPPDRGIIAEAF
TRBJ2-7	TRBV28	ASSLFAGTISEQY
TRBJ2-7	TRBV11-2	ASSQIRSYEQY
TRBJ1-2	TRBV6-5	ASRRTGVGYT
TRBJ2-2	TRBV2	ASSGPTAGELF
TRBJ2-5	TRBV24-1	ATSFMDRGDQETQY
TRBJ2-7	TRBV27	ASRLQGAGYEQY
TRBJ2-1	TRBV6-1	ASSEGEGGPSYNEQF
TRBJ1-1	TRBV3-1	ASSPGDRPTEAF
TRBJ2-6	TRBV14	ASSPFQGQFSGANVLT